Below, one T cell receptor (beta chain) is given with its context. What it binds is unknown. The data originate from a study of shared clonotypes between healthy human individuals. Whole-study results and caveats: Clonotype sharing among donors, it was expected, would be affected by sequencing depth.

In the source study's methods: Filtering was not the same, since immunoSEQ gave junction-only sequences without quality scores. Sequencing used immunoSEQ multiplex PCR; TCRdb keeps in-frame clones, though not all of them. That table gives V, J and clone size, and the DNA gave D and trimming. Of 1 million to 1.3 million clones listed, around 78% are singletons. Trimming pared 4 bases from V and 6 bases from J, leaving 16 bases between. Germline-derived CDR1 and CDR2 are MNHEY and SMNVEV (reference sequence). The CDR3 length is 15 residues. Sequencing input: memory CD4+ T cells from PBMCs. Subset reported: CD45RA-negative fraction. The chain is built from TRBV27 and TRBJ2-1, with D possibly TRBD2 on 6 matching bases. The sequence derives from a man between 18 and 29 years old in good health. Some clones in this sample may be carry-over from other donors' samples. CDR3 residues: CASSSYEGLGNEQFF. The DNA of the CDR3 is TGTGCCAGCAGTTCGTACGAGGGACTGGGCAATGAGCAGTTCTTC.